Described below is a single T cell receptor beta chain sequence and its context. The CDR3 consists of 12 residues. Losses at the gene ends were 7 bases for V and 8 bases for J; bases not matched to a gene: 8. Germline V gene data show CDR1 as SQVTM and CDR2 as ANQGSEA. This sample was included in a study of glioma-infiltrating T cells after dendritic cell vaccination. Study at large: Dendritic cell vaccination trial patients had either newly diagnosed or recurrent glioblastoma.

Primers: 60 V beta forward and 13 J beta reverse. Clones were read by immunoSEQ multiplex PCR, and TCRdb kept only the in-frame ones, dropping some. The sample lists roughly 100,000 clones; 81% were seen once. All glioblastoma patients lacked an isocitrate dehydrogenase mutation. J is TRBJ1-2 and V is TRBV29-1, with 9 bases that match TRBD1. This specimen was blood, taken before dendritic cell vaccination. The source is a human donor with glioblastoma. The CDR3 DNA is TGCAGCGATACAACAGGGGGCGGCGGCTACACCTTC. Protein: CSDTTGGGGYTF.